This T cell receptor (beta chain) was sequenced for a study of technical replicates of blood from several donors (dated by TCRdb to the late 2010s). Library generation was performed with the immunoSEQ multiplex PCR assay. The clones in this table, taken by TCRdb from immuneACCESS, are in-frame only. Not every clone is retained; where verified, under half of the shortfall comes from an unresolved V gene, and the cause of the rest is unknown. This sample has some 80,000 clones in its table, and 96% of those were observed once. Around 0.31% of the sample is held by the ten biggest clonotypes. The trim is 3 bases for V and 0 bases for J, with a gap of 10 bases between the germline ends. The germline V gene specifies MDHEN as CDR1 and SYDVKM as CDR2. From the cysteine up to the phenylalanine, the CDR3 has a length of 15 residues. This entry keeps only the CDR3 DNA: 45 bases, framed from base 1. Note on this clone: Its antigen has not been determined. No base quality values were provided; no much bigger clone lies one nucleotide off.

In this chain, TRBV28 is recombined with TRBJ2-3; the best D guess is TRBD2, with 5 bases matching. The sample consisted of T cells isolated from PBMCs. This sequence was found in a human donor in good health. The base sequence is TGTGCCAGCAGTTTTCGACTAACTAGCACAGATACGCAGTATTTT. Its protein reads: CASSFRLTSTDTQYF.